Presented here are 20 T cell receptor beta chains from one specimen sequenced in a study of blood T cell repertoires in COVID-19 (dated by TCRdb to 2020 to 2022). The library was prepared using the immunoSEQ multiplex PCR assay. This is the immuneACCESS table as TCRdb keeps it, with only in-frame sequences that have V and J called. A part of the clones is gone; compared with another copy, unresolved V genes explain less than half, and the rest is unexplained. Here the sample has over 250,000 clones; about 90% occur a single time. The ten largest account for more than 1.5% of the sample. Sequenced material: PBMCs or T cells enriched from blood (not recorded which). These receptors came from a woman between 55 and 75 years old who had recovered from COVID-19.

V and J are TRBV7-2 and TRBJ1-1; D gene uncertain. This CDR3 has 14 amino acids. Germline lookup yields CDR1 SGHTA and CDR2 FQGNSA. The ends were cut back, 2 bases at V and 1 base at J, with 8 bases in the middle. The DNA of the CDR3 is TGTGCCAGCAGCTTATGGCGGGGGAACACTGAAGCTTTCTTT. Its translation: CASSLWRGNTEAFF.

This sequence joins TRBV9 and TRBJ2-2; D is unclear. Trimming took 0 bases from V and 6 from J, leaving 9 bases between them. This CDR3 contains 14 residues. CDR1 is SGDLS and CDR2 is YYNGEE in the germline V gene. The CDR3 sequence is CASSVDSPPGELFF. DNA of the CDR3: TGTGCCAGCAGCGTAGACTCCCCCCCCGGGGAGCTGTTTTTT.

The V gene is TRBV28, the J gene TRBJ2-1; D may be TRBD2 (6 bases). Trimming removed 6 bases at V and 8 bases at J, with 20 bases between. Germline V gives CDR1 MDHEN, CDR2 SYDVKM. The CDR3 runs to 15 residues. The CDR3 DNA reads as TGTGCCAGCAGCTCCCTGGGGAGCGGGTTTGATGAGCAGTTCTTC. Amino acids: CASSSLGSGFDEQFF.

This clone was seen once. The chain joins TRBV28 to TRBJ1-2; D may be TRBD1 (5 bases). The CDR3 has 13 amino acids. Trimming left V 4 bases short and J 6 bases short, with 12 bases between. The germline gives CDR1 MDHEN, CDR2 SYDVKM. The CDR3 region is CASSSTGWDGYTF. CDR3 nucleotide sequence: TGTGCCAGCAGTTCTACAGGATGGGATGGCTACACCTTC.

The chain combines TRBV5-1 with TRBJ2-1; 7 nucleotides match TRBD1. The V gene end was trimmed by 1 base and the J gene end by 4 bases; junction bases not matched to a gene: 5. Germline CDR1 is SGHRS and CDR2 is YFSETQ. There are 15 residues in the CDR3. CDR3 in DNA: TGCGCCAGCAGCTTGACAGGGGACGTTTACAATGAGCAGTTCTTC. Its translation is CASSLTGDVYNEQFF.

J is TRBJ2-1 and V is TRBV27; 7 nucleotides line up with TRBD2. Per germline, CDR1 MNHEY and CDR2 SMNVEV (reference sequence). With V trimmed by 1 base and J by 9 bases, 18 bases remained unmatched. The CDR3 is 18 amino acids. The DNA of the CDR3 is TGTGCCAGCAGTTTATATACCCGAGGAGCGGGGAACCAACGTGAGCAGTTCTTC. Its translation: CASSLYTRGAGNQREQFF.

The chain recombines TRBV28 with TRBJ2-3, with D uncertain. The ends were cut back, 6 bases at V and 4 bases at J, with 14 bases in the middle. The CDR3 covers 14 residues. CDR1 is MDHEN, CDR2 SYDVKM, per germline. The CDR3, as DNA: TGTGCCAGCAGCCCTTTAGCAAGCGCAGATACGCAGTATTTT. Translating gives CASSPLASADTQYF.

The genes are TRBV30 and TRBJ2-5, with 11 bases aligning to TRBD1. The V and J ends lost 3 bases and 5 bases, in that order; junction bases with no gene match: 5. The germline V gene encodes CDR1 GTSNPN and CDR2 SVGIG (reference sequence). CDR3 length: 14 residues. CDR3 sequence: CAWRGQGAGETQYF. CDR3 coding DNA: TGTGCCTGGAGAGGACAGGGGGCTGGGGAGACCCAGTACTTC.

The chain is built from TRBV29-1 and TRBJ1-1; D call uncertain. This CDR3 has 12 amino acids. Trimming took off 3 bases at V and 0 bases at J, with 5 bases between the two ends. The germline gives CDR1 SQVTM, CDR2 ANQGSEA. The CDR3 DNA sequence: TGCAGCGTTGATCCGGTGAACACTGAAGCTTTCTTT. Translation gives CSVDPVNTEAFF.

J is TRBJ2-7 and V is TRBV11-2, with D maybe TRBD2 (6 bases). The germline V gene has CDR1 SGHAT and CDR2 FQNNGV. The CDR3 consists of 16 residues. Trimming took 1 base from V and 0 from J, leaving 13 bases between them. The CDR3 DNA reads TGTGCCAGCAGCTTAGTCGGGGGAACTCTCTCCTACGAGCAGTACTTC. The encoded protein is CASSLVGGTLSYEQYF.

V gene TRBV7-9 combines with J gene TRBJ1-5; 7 positions agree with TRBD1. The V gene end was trimmed by 0 bases and the J gene end by 4 bases; junction bases not matched to a gene: 3. Germline CDR1 SEHNR, CDR2 FQNEAQ (reference sequence). The CDR3 runs 15 residues. The CDR3 loop is CASSLAGGKNQPQHF. The CDR3, as DNA: TGTGCCAGCAGCTTAGCAGGGGGCAAGAATCAGCCCCAGCATTTT.

This clone was detected once. The chain carries TRBV28 and TRBJ2-7, with 7 bases identical to TRBD1. The CDR3 runs 16 residues. Germline CDR1 reads MDHEN; CDR2 reads SYDVKM. V was pared by 6 bases and J by 0 bases, with 11 bases of the junction left unmatched. The CDR3 nucleotides read TGTGCCAGCAGCAAACAGGGGCCTCCCCACTCCTACGAGCAGTACTTC. Translated: CASSKQGPPHSYEQYF.

The rearrangement joins TRBV24-1 to TRBJ1-5, with TRBD1 identical over 11 bases. Looked up from germline, CDR1 is KGHDR and CDR2 is SFDVKD. V was clipped by 3 bases and J by 7 bases; unmatched bases: 7. The CDR3 covers 16 residues. This chain's CDR3 is CATSDRDRGSGQPQHF. The CDR3 DNA is TGTGCCACCAGTGATCGGGACAGGGGGTCCGGCCAGCCCCAGCATTTT.

The V and J genes are TRBV27 and TRBJ2-6, with unresolved D. The V gene lost 3 bases and the J gene lost 3 bases, with 3 bases spanning the gap. The CDR3 totals 13 residues. From germline, CDR1 is MNHEY and CDR2 SMNVEV (reference sequence). The CDR3, as DNA: TGTGCCAGCAGTTTCTATGGGGCCAACGTCCTGACTTTC. It specifies CASSFYGANVLTF.

The chain joins TRBV7-2 to TRBJ2-3; D might be TRBD2 (6 bases). V lost 10 bases to trimming and J lost 11 bases, with 13 bases between them. This CDR3 contains 10 residues. Per germline, CDR1 SGHTA and CDR2 FQGNSA. DNA of the CDR3: TGTGCCACCCCGGCCGGGGGGCAGTATTTT. Translated, it gives CATPAGGQYF. The whole variable domain, filled in from reference TRBV7-2 and TRBJ2-3, reads GAGVSQSPSNKVTEKGKDVELRCDPISGHTALYWYRQSLGQGLEFLIYFQGNSAPDKSGLPSDRFSAERTGGSVSTLTIQRTQQEDSAVYLCATPAGGQYFGPGTRLTVL.

This chain connects TRBV5-8 to TRBJ1-5; 8 bases align to TRBD1. Germline CDR1 SGHTS, CDR2 YDEGEE. The V segment lost 1 base and the J segment 1 base; nucleotides outside the gene matches: 4. This CDR3 has 16 amino acids. In DNA, the CDR3 is TGTGCCAGCAGCTTGACAGGGGGTGGAAGCAATCAGCCCCAGCATTTT. Translated, it gives CASSLTGGGSNQPQHF.

The chain links TRBV5-4 to TRBJ1-1; a possible D gene is TRBD1 (5 bases). The V end was cut by 4 bases, the J end by 7 bases, with 11 bases between. Germline CDR1 and CDR2: SGHNT and YYREEE (reference sequence). This CDR3 is 12 amino acids long. CDR3 amino acids: CASSPAGGEAFF. The CDR3 nucleotides read TGTGCCAGCAGCCCCGCGGGGGGTGAAGCTTTCTTT.

The chain joins TRBV7-2 to TRBJ1-6; no definite D call. Germline loops: CDR1 SGHTA, CDR2 FQGNSA. This CDR3 has 14 amino acids. Trimming pared 4 bases from V and 6 bases from J, leaving 10 bases between. For the CDR3, the DNA is TGTGCCAGCAGCTCACGGGTGGGTAATTCACCCCTCCACTTT. It codes for CASSSRVGNSPLHF.

This clone was seen once. The rearrangement uses TRBV18 and TRBJ2-1; 7 bases map to TRBD1. CDR3 length: 15 amino acids. Unmatched junction bases numbered 6, after V lost 3 bases and J lost 4 bases. In germline, CDR1 is KGHSH, CDR2 LQKENI. As DNA, the CDR3 is TGTGCCAGCTCACCTCAGGGACAGACTTACAATGAGCAGTTCTTC. It specifies CASSPQGQTYNEQFF.

This chain uses TRBV5-4 with TRBJ1-1, with TRBD1 matching 7 bases. Germline V gene lookup returns CDR1 SGHNT and CDR2 YYREEE (reference sequence). This CDR3 comprises 16 residues. The ends lost 4 bases at V and 0 bases at J; junction bases unmatched: 9. The CDR3 nucleotides are TGTGCCAGCAGCGATGGGACAGTACATATGAACACTGAAGCTTTCTTT. The encoded protein is CASSDGTVHMNTEAFF.